Below are 26 T cell receptor beta chains sequenced from a single sample in a study of post-analysis software for immune sequencing data. These receptors' antigens are unknown. Incorporated into the TCR beta cDNA libraries were unique molecular identifiers, which served to reduce PCR and sequencing biases. TCRdb re-analysed the PCR reads in MiXCR, keeping a single row per CDR3 protein. Of about 540,000 distinct CDR3 sequences detected, 30% to 40% appear once; the ten largest clones hold 4.5% to 7.5%. Overall study findings and caveats: A handful of TRBV segments were significantly more frequent in patients than in controls. TRBV5-6, TRBV5-1 and TRBV20-1 were among these segments.

The material sequenced was blood. The receptors were sampled from a girl aged 2 to 17 with multiple sclerosis.

This clonotype was seen a handful of times. The V call is TRBV10-3, the J call TRBJ2-1; 9 nucleotides line up with TRBD1. The ends lost 3 bases at V and 8 bases at J; junction bases unmatched: 5. This CDR3 is built from 14 residues. Per germline, CDR1 ENHRY and CDR2 SYGVKD. The CDR3 region is CAISEGDRVDEQFF. CDR3 bases: TGTGCCATCAGTGAAGGGGACAGGGTCGATGAGCAGTTCTTC.

The chain uses TRBV10-3 and TRBJ2-7, with D tentatively TRBD2 (6 bases). The DNA end favors TRBJ2-5, so the J call may be wrong. This CDR3 comprises 14 residues. The germline gives CDR1 ENHRY, CDR2 SYGVKD. CDR3 protein: CAISGTRDLETQYF. The CDR3 region has the DNA TGTGCCATCAGTGGGACCAGGGACTTGGAGACCCAGTACTTC.

This chain connects TRBV27 to TRBJ1-4, with 7 positions matching TRBD1. The CDR3 totals 17 residues. Germline V CDR1 and CDR2: MNHEY, SMNVEV (reference sequence). V shed 3 bases and J 8 bases; nucleotides not matched to a gene: 15. CDR3 loop: CASSFKGRTGPREKLFF. The CDR3 nucleotides are TGTGCCAGCAGTTTCAAGGGGCGGACAGGACCGAGGGAAAAACTGTTTTTT.

The chain links TRBV5-1 to TRBJ1-5, with D possibly being TRBD1 (5 bases). V lost 4 bases and J lost 3, with 14 bases in between. Germline CDR1 SGHRS, CDR2 YFSETQ. The CDR3 covers 15 residues. CDR3 residues: CASSQGAAPNQPQHF. CDR3 nucleotides: TGCGCCAGCAGCCAAGGGGCAGCGCCCAATCAGCCCCAGCATTTT.

The chain recombines TRBV20-1 with TRBJ2-4; TRBD1 aligns across 10 bases. V gave up 6 bases and J gave up 0 bases; unmatched junction bases: 11. The CDR3 has 17 amino acids. Germline assignment: CDR1 DFQATT and CDR2 SNEGSKA (reference sequence). The CDR3 here is CSAGPGQGVVAKNIQYF. CDR3 DNA sequence: TGCAGTGCCGGACCCGGACAGGGGGTTGTAGCCAAAAACATTCAGTACTTC.

This clonotype came up a few times. V gene TRBV10-1 combines with J gene TRBJ2-3, with 7 bases fitting TRBD1. Trimming took 10 bases from V and 2 from J; bases not matched to a gene: 9. The germline CDR1 and CDR2 sequences are WNHNN and SYGVQD (reference sequence). This CDR3 is built from 14 residues. The DNA for the CDR3 is TGCGCCACCACGACCGGGACAGCCACAGATACGCAGTATTTT. Translation gives CATTTGTATDTQYF.

This clonotype was counted only a few times. The chain is built from TRBV20-1 and TRBJ1-6; no firm D call. The ends were cut back, 3 bases at V and 4 bases at J, with 7 bases in the middle. The CDR3 spans 13 residues. The germline CDR1 and CDR2 sequences are DFQATT and SNEGSKA (reference sequence). The CDR3 bases are TGCAGTGCTAGCCAGGATTATAATTCACCCCTCCACTTT. Residues: CSASQDYNSPLHF.

This clonotype was picked up a small number of times. The V gene is TRBV2, the J gene TRBJ2-3; D may match TRBD1 or TRBD2 (5 bases each). The ends were cut back, 10 bases at V and 0 bases at J, with 11 bases in the middle. This CDR3 is built from 13 residues. From germline, CDR1 is SNHLY and CDR2 FYNNEI. This CDR3 reads CATRRDSTDTQYF. CDR3 bases: TGTGCCACCCGACGGGACAGCACAGATACGCAGTATTTT.

V and J are TRBV24-1 and TRBJ2-1; D possibly corresponds to TRBD1 (5 bases). Germline CDR1 is KGHDR and CDR2 is SFDVKD. V was shortened by 6 bases and J by 4 bases, with 9 bases between the two germline ends. There are 13 residues in the CDR3. The CDR3 is CATSLDRYNEQFF. The CDR3 DNA follows: TGTGCCACCAGTCTCGACAGATACAATGAGCAGTTCTTC.

A few counts support this clonotype. V is TRBV27 and J is TRBJ1-2; no firm D call. In germline, CDR1 is MNHEY, CDR2 SMNVEV (reference sequence). Trimming shortened V by 2 bases and J by 2 bases, and 12 bases separated the two germline ends. CDR3 length: 15 amino acids. This CDR3 is CASSLKGLLNYGYTF. In DNA form, the CDR3 reads TGTGCCAGCAGTTTAAAGGGTCTCCTCAACTATGGCTACACCTTC.

In its sample, this clonotype was seen a few times. This chain links TRBV6-5 with TRBJ2-3, with D perhaps given as TRBD1 or TRBD2 (6 bases each). The germline CDR1 and CDR2 sequences are MNHEY and SVGAGI. The CDR3 has 15 residues. Trimming took 5 bases from V and 7 from J, leaving 19 bases between them. CDR3 sequence: CASSRYKGGKYTQYF. CDR3 bases: TGTGCCAGCAGTCGTTACAAGGGGGGAAAGTATACGCAGTATTTT.

This chain connects TRBV7-2 to TRBJ2-3, with D possibly being TRBD2 (5 bases). The germline CDR1 and CDR2 sequences are SGHTA and FQGNSA. Trimming took 3 bases from V and 5 from J, leaving 12 bases between them. The CDR3 contains 14 residues. CDR3 residues: CASSLSGVIDTQYF. The CDR3 DNA is TGTGCCAGCAGCTTGTCCGGGGTCATAGATACGCAGTATTTT.

The chain has TRBV2 and TRBJ2-7, with a weak D call TRBD1 (5 bases). CDR3 size: 13 residues. V was cut by 5 bases and J by 2 bases, with 10 bases left in between. The germline gives CDR1 SNHLY, CDR2 FYNNEI. The CDR3 spells CASSKDNTYEQYF. CDR3 nucleotide sequence: TGTGCCAGCAGTAAGGACAACACCTACGAGCAGTACTTC. The whole variable domain, filled in from reference TRBV2 and TRBJ2-7, reads EPEVTQTPSHQVTQMGQEVILRCVPISNHLYFYWYRQILGQKVEFLVSFYNNEISEKSEIFDDQFSVERPDGSNFTLKIRSTKLEDSAMYFCASSKDNTYEQYFGPGTRLTVT.

The J gene is TRBJ1-1, the V gene TRBV20-1; tentatively, D is TRBD1 (6 bases). Per germline, CDR1 DFQATT and CDR2 SNEGSKA (reference sequence). V was trimmed by 6 bases and J by 1 base, leaving 15 bases between them. The CDR3 covers 14 residues. The CDR3 sequence is CSAIWDKGNTEAFF. In nucleotides, the CDR3 is TGCAGTGCAATATGGGACAAGGGGAACACTGAAGCTTTCTTT.

V and J are TRBV3-1 and TRBJ1-1, with 9 bases fitting TRBD1. The J segment lost 4 bases and the V segment lost 2 bases, leaving 8 bases of the junction unmatched. CDR1 LGHDT and CDR2 YNNKEL come from the germline V gene (reference sequence). CDR3 length: 16 amino acids. CDR3 sequence reads: CASSQPGQGFPTEAFF. The CDR3 DNA is TGTGCCAGCAGCCAACCGGGACAGGGATTCCCCACTGAAGCTTTCTTT. Combining the CDR3 with reference TRBV3-1 and TRBJ1-1 gives the whole variable domain DTAVSQTPKYLVTQMGNDKSIKCEQNLGHDTMYWYKQDSKKFLKIMFSYNNKELIINETVPNRFSPKSPDKAHLNLHINSLELGDSAVYFCASSQPGQGFPTEAFFGQGTRLTVV.

CDR3 in DNA: TGCGCCAGCAGCCGTCTATGGGACAGCCCCACCTTC. Protein sequence: CASSRLWDSPTF. V and J are TRBV5-1 and TRBJ1-2; 7 positions agree with TRBD1. CDR1 SGHRS and CDR2 YFSETQ come from the germline V gene. V gave up 4 bases and J gave up 13 bases; unmatched junction bases: 10. This CDR3 contains 12 residues.

The table lists this clonotype with a few counts. The V call is TRBV14, the J call TRBJ1-1; possible D gene TRBD1, 6 bases. Trimming removed 9 bases from V and 1 base from J, with 18 bases in between. CDR3 length equals 15 residues. CDR1 is SGHDN, CDR2 FVKESK, per germline. CDR3 sequence: CASSVQGRGNTEAFF. The CDR3, as DNA: TGTGCCAGTAGCGTCCAGGGGAGGGGGAACACTGAAGCTTTCTTT. The variable domain in full, completed from reference TRBV14 and TRBJ1-1, reads EAGVTQFPSHSVIEKGQTVTLRCDPISGHDNLYWYRRVMGKEIKFLLHFVKESKQDESGMPNNRFLAERTGGTYSTLKVQPAELEDSGVYFCASSVQGRGNTEAFFGQGTRLTVV.

This clonotype was counted ten times or more. The chain couples TRBV5-1 to TRBJ2-7; TRBD2 might be the D (5 bases). The CDR3 totals 13 residues. V dropped 4 bases and J dropped 3 bases, with 11 bases sitting between them. The germline CDR1 and CDR2 sequences are SGHRS and YFSETQ. CDR3 in DNA: TGCGCCAGCAGCGCCAGGACTGTCTACGAGCAGTACTTC. It specifies CASSARTVYEQYF.

This clonotype has only a few counts. The V gene is TRBV25-1, the J gene TRBJ2-3, with D possibly matching TRBD2 (6 bases). The CDR3 is made up of 14 amino acids. In germline, CDR1 is MGHDK, CDR2 SYGVNS. Trimming stripped 1 base from V and 1 base from J, with 6 bases between. CDR3 bases: TGTGCCAGCAGTGAATGGGGGGGCACAGATACGCAGTATTTT. As protein: CASSEWGGTDTQYF.

The V call is TRBV27, the J call TRBJ2-7; D ambiguous. Trimming cost V 3 bases and J 8 bases, with 14 bases left between them. From germline, CDR1 is MNHEY and CDR2 SMNVEV (reference sequence). The length of the CDR3 is 13 residues. CDR3 sequence reads: CASSFRLDPKQYF. The DNA for the CDR3 is TGTGCCAGCAGTTTTCGGCTGGACCCTAAGCAGTACTTC.

This chain links TRBV15 with TRBJ2-1, with 9 bases that match TRBD1. The J segment lost 2 bases and the V segment lost 5 bases, leaving 4 bases of the junction unmatched. The CDR3 spans 15 residues. Looked up from germline, CDR1 is LNHNV and CDR2 is YYDKDF (reference sequence). The DNA of the CDR3 is TGTGCCACCAGCCCTCGACAGGGGGCCTACAATGAGCAGTTCTTC. This gives the protein CATSPRQGAYNEQFF.

The CDR3 loop is CSVEDGQEAFF. In nucleotides, the CDR3 is TGCAGCGTTGAAGATGGCCAAGAAGCTTTCTTT. The rearrangement joins TRBV29-1 to TRBJ1-1, with unresolved D. The germline V gene encodes CDR1 SQVTM and CDR2 ANQGSEA. Trimming pared 0 bases from V and 8 bases from J, leaving 7 bases between. This CDR3 contains 11 residues.

This clonotype was counted a few times. V usage is TRBV20-1 and J usage is TRBJ2-4; 7 bases fit TRBD1. The J segment lost 6 bases and the V segment lost 5 bases, leaving 16 bases of the junction unmatched. The CDR3 spans 16 residues. Germline values: CDR1 DFQATT, CDR2 SNEGSKA (reference sequence). The CDR3 loop reads CSASLPGRGTRNIQYF. The CDR3 nucleotides read TGCAGTGCTTCTCTCCCGGGCAGGGGGACGAGAAACATTCAGTACTTC.

The chain links TRBV7-2 to TRBJ2-5; D remains ambiguous. This CDR3 region has 12 residues. Germline CDR1 SGHTA, CDR2 FQGNSA. Trimming left V 2 bases short and J 3 bases short, with 4 bases between. The CDR3 spells CASSLPEETQYF. DNA of the CDR3: TGTGCCAGCAGCTTACCGGAAGAGACCCAGTACTTC.

This clonotype was found a few times. The rearrangement links TRBV5-1 to TRBJ2-3, with D tentatively TRBD2 (6 bases). Trimming left V 0 bases short and J 1 base short, with 12 bases between. This CDR3 is built from 16 residues. CDR1 is SGHRS and CDR2 is YFSETQ in the germline V gene. CDR3 region: CASSLAGGGGTDTQYF. The CDR3 region has the DNA TGCGCCAGCAGCTTGGCCGGAGGCGGGGGCACAGATACGCAGTATTTT.

In the case of this clonotype: The germline gene is not matched at one end of the junction; a read error may be the cause. This chain joins TRBV10-3 and TRBJ2-7, with 7 bases lining up with TRBD2. The CDR3 covers 14 residues. Germline CDR1 is ENHRY and CDR2 is SYGVKD. CDR3 in DNA: TGTGGCATCAGGGTGGTAGCGGGCGCGTACGAGCAGTACTTC. Its protein product is CGIRVVAGAYEQYF.